This entry lists 7 T cell receptor beta chains sequenced from one sample in a study of T cell clonality in common variable immunodeficiency (dated by TCRdb to about 2015). The paper as a whole reports these results and caveats: CVID TCRbeta sequences reportedly showed fewer deletions and N-nucleotide insertions and lacked highly modified clones with 13 or more V deletions.

No antigen is known for these receptors. Libraries were made using the immunoSEQ multiplex PCR assay. Here the immuneACCESS table is served through TCRdb, limited to in-frame sequences with V and J called. Missing clones are a known gap in these copies; in checked studies unresolved V genes cover under half, and the rest lacks a known reason. The sample has roughly 42,000 clones on record, with no singletons. Roughly 5.5% of the sample lies in the top ten. The sequencing sample was made of peripheral blood mononuclear cells. Source of these receptors: a human donor with common variable immunodeficiency.

Notes on this clone: The read terminates 3 residues ahead of where the CDR3 ends, so the germline J gene completes it. The chain links TRBV20-1 to TRBJ1-4; TRBD1 matches at 7 bases. Germline CDR1 is DFQATT and CDR2 is SNEGSKA (reference sequence). CDR3 length: 14 residues. V lost 3 bases, J lost 8 bases, and 9 bases stayed unmatched. CDR3 bases read: TGCAGTGCTAGCTTCGAGGGGGCAGACGAAAAA. Protein product: CSASFEGADEK. The full CDR3 reads CSASFEGADEKLFF.

This clone was seen more than once but under ten times. The read ends 3 residues before the CDR3 terminus; that terminus is restored from the germline J gene. The V call is TRBV29-1, the J call TRBJ2-7, with unresolved D. The CDR3 is made up of 12 amino acids. The germline V gene encodes CDR1 SQVTM and CDR2 ANQGSEA. V was pared by 3 bases and J by 5 bases, with 11 bases between. Partial CDR3 DNA: TGCAGCGTTGAGTCTTTTCGGGACGAG. It specifies CSVESFRDE. The CDR3 reads in full as CSVESFRDEQYF.

In its sample, this clone was seen a few times. The observed sequence ends 3 residues before the CDR3 terminus, with the missing tail filled in from the germline J gene. V is TRBV20-1 and J is TRBJ2-7, with 7 bases that match TRBD2. Germline CDR1 DFQATT, CDR2 SNEGSKA (reference sequence). J lost 1 base, V lost 6 bases, and 9 bases had no gene match. This CDR3 contains 14 residues. This chain's CDR3 is CSAARAGISYEQYF. The covered CDR3 bases are TGCAGTGCAGCTAGAGCGGGGATATCCTACGAG.

As to this clone: The missing CDR3 end, 3 residues past where the read stops, is filled in from the germline J gene. The gene calls are TRBV7-2 and TRBJ2-1, with D perhaps matching TRBD1 (8 bases). This CDR3 is 16 amino acids long. CDR1 is SGHTA, CDR2 FQGNSA, per germline. Deletions cut 0 bases from V and 6 bases from J, with 15 bases between. CDR3 DNA (partial): TGTGCCAGCAGCTTAGCTGACAGGGGAGGGCTCAATGAG. This codes for CASSLADRGGLNE. The whole CDR3 sequence reads CASSLADRGGLNEQFF. The full variable domain, with the rest looked up from reference TRBV7-2 and TRBJ2-1, is GAGVSQSPSNKVTEKGKDVELRCDPISGHTALYWYRQSLGQGLEFLIYFQGNSAPDKSGLPSDRFSAERTGGSVSTLTIQRTQQEDSAVYLCASSLADRGGLNEQFFGPGTRLTVL.

Points on this clone: The CDR3 is cut off 3 residues early in the read; its end comes from the germline J gene. This chain joins TRBV2 and TRBJ2-7; D is possibly TRBD2 (6 bases). The germline V and J ends were trimmed by 6 bases and 4 bases, with 10 bases remaining between them. The germline gives CDR1 SNHLY, CDR2 FYNNEI. CDR3 length equals 12 residues. The part of the CDR3 DNA that was read is TGTGCCAGCAGACGGGACTTTTACGAG. Translation gives CASRRDFYE. The full CDR3 sequence reads CASRRDFYEQYF.

To note about this clone: The CDR3 extends 3 residues past the end of the read, so its final part is completed from the germline J gene. V usage is TRBV2 and J usage is TRBJ2-3; D is unclear. V was pared by 7 bases and J by 4 bases, with 21 bases between. This CDR3 is built from 16 residues. Germline-derived CDR1 and CDR2 are SNHLY and FYNNEI. CDR3 residues: CASKTKPIQQADTQYF. The part of the CDR3 DNA that was read is TGTGCCAGCAAAACCAAGCCGATTCAGCAGGCAGATACG.

The table lists this clone with many counts. With the read ending 3 residues before the CDR3 end, the germline J gene is used to fill in that end. The V call is TRBV18, the J call TRBJ2-1; 7 positions agree with TRBD1. CDR1 KGHSH and CDR2 LQKENI come from the germline V gene. The CDR3 spans 15 residues. V lost 3 bases and J lost 2; bases outside the gene matches: 4. The CDR3 loop is CASSPGDSPYNEQFF. The covered CDR3 bases are TGTGCCAGCTCACCGGGGGACAGCCCCTACAATGAG.